The 9 T cell receptor beta chains listed next were all sequenced from one sample in a study of spatial heterogeneity in lung cancer. Study-wide results and limits: The number of expanded tumor alpha and beta chains correlated with mutation number.

No antigens are known for them. The time point denotes: sample taken at primary tumor resection. MiXCR, run by TCRdb on the 5' RACE reads, gives a single entry per CDR3 protein. This table holds some 3,800 distinct CDR3 sequences, around 9.4% found once. This material consisted of lung tumor tissue, taken at surgery. These receptors all stem from a male donor with early-stage non-small cell lung cancer.

This clonotype is labeled as medium-sized (0.01 to 0.1%). This beta chain is a stray sequence in a library constructed for alpha chains; its clone size is not meaningful. The CDR3: CASSEQGYEQFF. The DNA for the CDR3 is TGTGCCAGCAGTGAACAGGGGTATGAGCAGTTCTTC. The chain combines TRBV28 with TRBJ2-1; TRBD1 aligns across 7 bases. Trimming took 5 bases from V and 8 from J; bases not matched to a gene: 3. Looked up from germline, CDR1 is MDHEN and CDR2 is SYDVKM. The CDR3 has 12 amino acids.

Many counts were recorded for this clonotype. Because this beta chain is a stray read in a library intended to capture alpha chains, its abundance should not be given much weight. CDR3 DNA: TGTGCCAGCAGTTCAGGGGGCTCGTACACTGAAGCTTTCTTT. It yields the protein CASSSGGSYTEAFF. The chain has TRBV6-6 and TRBJ1-1; 8 positions match TRBD1. The CDR3 extends over 14 amino acids. V dropped 4 bases and J dropped 3; count of bases not matched to a gene: 4. Germline CDR1 is MNHNY and CDR2 is SVGAGI (reference sequence).

There are a few counts of this clonotype. This beta chain is a stray sequence in a library constructed for alpha chains; its clone size is not meaningful. V and J are TRBV4-1 and TRBJ1-6; no firm D call. The CDR3 is 16 residues long. Germline V gives CDR1 MGHRA, CDR2 YSYEKL. V lost 4 bases, J lost 0 bases, and 10 bases lay in between. CDR3 DNA sequence: TGCGCCAGCAGCCGGGAGGGATCCTCCTATAATTCACCCCTCCACTTT. It yields the protein CASSREGSSYNSPLHF.

As to this clonotype: This beta chain was picked up by a library intended for alpha chains and is off target, so its count carries little meaning. The V and J genes are TRBV20-1 and TRBJ2-3; 7 positions agree with TRBD2. CDR3 length: 16 amino acids. V was pared by 0 bases and J by 2 bases, with 8 bases of the junction left unmatched. The V gene's germline CDR1 is DFQATT and CDR2 SNEGSKA (reference sequence). In DNA, the CDR3 is TGCAGTGCTAGAGATGGGAGGGGACCTATCACAGATACGCAGTATTTT. As protein: CSARDGRGPITDTQYF.

Sample share makes this clonotype medium-sized. This beta chain is a stray sequence in a library constructed for alpha chains; its clone size is not meaningful. The rearrangement links TRBV5-4 to TRBJ2-5; D not resolved. The germline CDR1 and CDR2 sequences are SGHNT and YYREEE (reference sequence). Between the trimmed V and J ends, which lost 5 bases and 6 bases, there was a span of 14 bases. The CDR3 has 13 amino acids. The CDR3 DNA is TGTGCCAGCAGTATTGATGGCACCCAGACCCAGTACTTC. Its translation is CASSIDGTQTQYF.

By its share, this clonotype is large (0.1 to 1%). The library was designed around alpha chains, so this beta chain is a stray read whose abundance carries little weight. The chain joins TRBV29-1 to TRBJ2-2; 8 nucleotides agree with TRBD1. This CDR3 is 15 amino acids long. Germline V lookup: CDR1 SQVTM, CDR2 ANQGSEA. V shed 4 bases and J 0 bases; nucleotides not matched to a gene: 4. The CDR3 here is CSVAPTGANTGELFF. CDR3 DNA sequence: TGCAGCGTTGCGCCGACAGGGGCGAACACCGGGGAGCTGTTTTTT.

This clonotype was picked up many times. This beta chain was picked up by a library intended for alpha chains and is off target, so its count carries little meaning. The chain couples TRBV6-6 to TRBJ2-6, with D perhaps given as TRBD1 or TRBD2 (6 bases each). Trimming stripped 6 bases from V and 0 bases from J, with 15 bases between. Germline-derived CDR1 and CDR2 are MNHNY and SVGAGI (reference sequence). The CDR3 contains 17 residues. CDR3 sequence reads: CASRTRGDFSGANVLTF. For the CDR3, the DNA is TGTGCCAGCAGGACAAGGGGGGACTTCTCTGGGGCCAACGTCCTGACTTTC.

Judged by abundance, this clonotype is medium-sized. Being off target in a library aimed at alpha chains, this beta chain has a size of little meaning. V and J are TRBV11-2 and TRBJ2-2; no clear D gene. The CDR3 runs to 15 residues. Trimming removed 6 bases from V and 4 bases from J, with 15 bases in between. Germline V CDR1 and CDR2: SGHAT, FQNNGV. The CDR3 protein is CASSKRPGTTGELFF. CDR3 bases: TGTGCCAGCAGTAAACGTCCAGGAACCACCGGGGAGCTGTTTTTT.

This clonotype was counted at least ten times. Because this beta chain is a stray read in a library intended to capture alpha chains, its abundance should not be given much weight. The chain employs TRBV7-3 and TRBJ2-1; D not resolved. Germline V gene data show CDR1 as SGHTA and CDR2 as FQGTGA. With 4 bases removed from V and 7 bases from J, the gap between germline ends came to 11 bases. This CDR3 is 13 amino acids long. The chain's CDR3 is CASSSSVVNEQFF. In nucleotides, the CDR3 is TGTGCCAGCAGCTCGTCCGTTGTAAATGAGCAGTTCTTC. Supplemented by reference TRBV7-3 and TRBJ2-1, the full variable domain reads GAGVSQTPSNKVTEKGKYVELRCDPISGHTALYWYRQSLGQGPEFLIYFQGTGAADDSGLPNDRFFAVRPEGSVSTLKIQRTERGDSAVYLCASSSSVVNEQFFGPGTRLTVL.